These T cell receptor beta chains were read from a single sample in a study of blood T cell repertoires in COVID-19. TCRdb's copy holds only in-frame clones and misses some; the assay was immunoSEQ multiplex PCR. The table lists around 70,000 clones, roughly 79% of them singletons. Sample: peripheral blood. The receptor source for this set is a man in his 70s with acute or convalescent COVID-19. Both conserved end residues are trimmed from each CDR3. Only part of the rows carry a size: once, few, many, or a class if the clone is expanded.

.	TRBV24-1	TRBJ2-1	ATSDLNEQF
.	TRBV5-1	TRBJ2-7	ASTYRPSAYEQY
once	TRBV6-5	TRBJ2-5	ASRAGDSVRKAQY
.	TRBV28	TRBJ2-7	ASYAGTGSYEQY
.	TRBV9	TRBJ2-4	ASSEGQSAKNIQY
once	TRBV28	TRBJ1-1	ASSSPGHYTEAF
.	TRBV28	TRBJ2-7	ASSTLERVLYEQY
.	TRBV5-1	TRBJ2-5	ASSFSGDFAETQY
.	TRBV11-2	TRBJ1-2	ASSLLPGGHVGYT
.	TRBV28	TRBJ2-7	ASSTRDRGSYEQY
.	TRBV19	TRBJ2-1	ASNVQGGLYNEQF
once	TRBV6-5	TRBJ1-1	ASTPGGAQVEAF
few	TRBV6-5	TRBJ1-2	ASSQIGGQGSPDT
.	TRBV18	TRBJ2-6	ASSGGSGANVLT
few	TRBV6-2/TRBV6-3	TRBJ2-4	ASSFSSGGHQLAKNIQY
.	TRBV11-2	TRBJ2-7	ASSRGLADTYEQY
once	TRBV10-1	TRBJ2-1	ASSESMKAGGKDEQF
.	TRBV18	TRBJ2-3	ASSPGTGRNTDTQY
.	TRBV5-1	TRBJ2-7	ASSPGTGSHEQY
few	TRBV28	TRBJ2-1	ASTPLGGQNEQF
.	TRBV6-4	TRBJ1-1	ASESGGSMNTEAF
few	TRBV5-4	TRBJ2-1	ASSLDRGPYNEQF